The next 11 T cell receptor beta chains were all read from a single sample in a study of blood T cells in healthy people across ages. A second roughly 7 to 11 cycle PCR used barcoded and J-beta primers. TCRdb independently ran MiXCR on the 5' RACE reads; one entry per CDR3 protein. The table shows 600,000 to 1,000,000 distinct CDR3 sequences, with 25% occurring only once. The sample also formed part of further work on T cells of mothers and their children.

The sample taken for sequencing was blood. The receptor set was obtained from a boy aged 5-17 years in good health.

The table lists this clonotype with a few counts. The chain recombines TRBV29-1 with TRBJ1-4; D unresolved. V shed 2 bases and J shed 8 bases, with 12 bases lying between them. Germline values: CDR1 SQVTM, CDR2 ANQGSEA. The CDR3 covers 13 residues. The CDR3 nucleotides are TGCAGCGTTGAACTTCCCCCCCAGGAAAAACTGTTTTTT. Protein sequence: CSVELPPQEKLFF.

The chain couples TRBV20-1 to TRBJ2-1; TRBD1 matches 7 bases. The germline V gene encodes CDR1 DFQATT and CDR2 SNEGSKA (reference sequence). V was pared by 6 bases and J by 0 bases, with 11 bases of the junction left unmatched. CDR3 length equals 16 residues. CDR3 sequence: CSAEGRQGSSYNEQFF. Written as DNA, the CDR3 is TGCAGTGCGGAAGGAAGACAGGGTAGCTCCTACAATGAGCAGTTCTTC.

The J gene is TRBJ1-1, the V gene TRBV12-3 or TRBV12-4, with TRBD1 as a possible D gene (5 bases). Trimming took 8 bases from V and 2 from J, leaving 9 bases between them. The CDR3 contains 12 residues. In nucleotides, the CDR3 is TGTGCCAGCTTAGGGGAAAACACTGAAGCTTTCTTT. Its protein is CASLGENTEAFF.

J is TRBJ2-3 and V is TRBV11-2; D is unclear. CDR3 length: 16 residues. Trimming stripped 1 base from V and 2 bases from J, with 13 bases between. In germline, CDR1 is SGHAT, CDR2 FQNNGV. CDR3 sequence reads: CASSLVGGRPTDTQYF. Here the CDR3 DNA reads TGTGCCAGCAGCTTAGTTGGTGGAAGGCCCACAGATACGCAGTATTTT.

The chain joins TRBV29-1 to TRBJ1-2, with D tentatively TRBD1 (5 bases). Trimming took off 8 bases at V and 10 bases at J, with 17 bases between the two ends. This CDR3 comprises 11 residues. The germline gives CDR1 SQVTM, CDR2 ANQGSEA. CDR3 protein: CSTANQGSYTF. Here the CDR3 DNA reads TGCAGCACCGCAAATCAGGGATCCTACACCTTC.

Here the CDR3 DNA reads TGTGCCAGTAGCCTGAACAGGGTTGGGGCCAACGTCCTGACTTTC. Translating it yields CASSLNRVGANVLTF. The V gene is TRBV7-2, the J gene TRBJ2-6; D is perhaps TRBD1 (6 bases). V lost 9 bases, J lost 3 bases, and 15 bases lay in between. Germline CDR1 and CDR2: SGHTA and FQGNSA. CDR3 size: 15 residues.

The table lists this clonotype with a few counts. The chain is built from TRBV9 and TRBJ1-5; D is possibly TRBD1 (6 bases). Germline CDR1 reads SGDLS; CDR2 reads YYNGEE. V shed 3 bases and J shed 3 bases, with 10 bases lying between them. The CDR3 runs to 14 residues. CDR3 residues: CASSATGNNQPQHF. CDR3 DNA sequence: TGTGCCAGCAGCGCCACAGGGAACAATCAGCCCCAGCATTTT.

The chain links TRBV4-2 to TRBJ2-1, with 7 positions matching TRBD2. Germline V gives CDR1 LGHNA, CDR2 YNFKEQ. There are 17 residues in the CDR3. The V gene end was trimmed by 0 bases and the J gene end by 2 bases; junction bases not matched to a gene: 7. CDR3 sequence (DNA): TGTGCCAGCAGCCAAGAGGAGCGGGATGGGCCCTACAATGAGCAGTTCTTC. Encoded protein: CASSQEERDGPYNEQFF.

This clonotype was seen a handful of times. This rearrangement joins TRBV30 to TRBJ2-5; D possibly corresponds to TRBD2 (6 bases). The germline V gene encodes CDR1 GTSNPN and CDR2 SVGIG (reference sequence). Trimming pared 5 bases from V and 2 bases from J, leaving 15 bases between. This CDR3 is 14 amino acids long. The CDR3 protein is CAWVSGAAQETQYF. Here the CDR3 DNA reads TGTGCCTGGGTCTCGGGAGCGGCACAAGAGACCCAGTACTTC.

The CDR3 DNA reads as TGTGCCAGCAGCTCCCCGGGACAGCGTCGGGATGAGCAGTTCTTC. This gives the protein CASSSPGQRRDEQFF. This chain links TRBV7-3 with TRBJ2-1, with 7 bases aligning to TRBD1. The V and J ends lost 4 bases and 8 bases, in that order; junction bases with no gene match: 11. There are 15 residues in the CDR3. Germline V gene data show CDR1 as SGHTA and CDR2 as FQGTGA.

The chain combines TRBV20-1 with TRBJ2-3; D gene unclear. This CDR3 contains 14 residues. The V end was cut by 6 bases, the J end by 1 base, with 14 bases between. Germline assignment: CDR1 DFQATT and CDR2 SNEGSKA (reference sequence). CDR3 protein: CSAYTSRGTDTQYF. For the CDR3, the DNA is TGCAGTGCCTATACGAGCAGAGGCACAGATACGCAGTATTTT.